This entry describes one T cell receptor (beta chain). As processed by the authors: Estimation of nucleated cell counts was performed using reference gene primer amplification. Measured with immunoSEQ multiplex PCR; TCRdb has only the in-frame clones, and not every one. The V and J calls and clone size come from that table; D and trimming were worked out from the DNA. The table has around 250,000 clones, about 90% seen once. The record originates from a study of blood T cell repertoires in COVID-19. CDR1 and CDR2 from the germline V gene are SGHRS and YFSETQ. Trimming pared 4 bases from V and 3 bases from J, leaving 14 bases between. This CDR3 region has 15 residues.

Source material: PBMCs or T cells enriched from blood (not recorded which). V and J are TRBV5-1 and TRBJ2-1; maybe TRBD2 (5 bases). The clonotype originates from a woman aged 25 to 39 with acute COVID-19. The CDR3 loop reads CASSPTRPDYNEQFF. CDR3 nucleotides: TGCGCCAGCAGCCCTACTAGGCCGGACTACAATGAGCAGTTCTTC.